This entry describes one TCR beta chain. V shed 0 bases and J shed 5 bases, with 12 bases lying between them. The CDR3 is made up of 15 amino acids. Germline V lookup: CDR1 SGDLS, CDR2 YYNGEE. This sample was included in a study of T cell changes during pregnancy in multiple sclerosis. Assay used: immunoSEQ multiplex PCR; TCRdb lists only in-frame clones, some missing. The sample consists of approximately 51,000 clones, roughly 94% of them appearing once. This sample comprised CD4+ T cells from peripheral blood mononuclear cells, obtained in the second trimester of pregnancy. The chain recombines TRBV9 with TRBJ1-5; a weak D match, TRBD1 (6 bases). This sequence originates from a female donor with multiple sclerosis, enrolled in a pregnancy study. DNA of the CDR3: TGTGCCAGCAGCGTAGAGGGGGGGATCGATCAGCCCCAGCATTTT. This gives the protein CASSVEGGIDQPQHF.